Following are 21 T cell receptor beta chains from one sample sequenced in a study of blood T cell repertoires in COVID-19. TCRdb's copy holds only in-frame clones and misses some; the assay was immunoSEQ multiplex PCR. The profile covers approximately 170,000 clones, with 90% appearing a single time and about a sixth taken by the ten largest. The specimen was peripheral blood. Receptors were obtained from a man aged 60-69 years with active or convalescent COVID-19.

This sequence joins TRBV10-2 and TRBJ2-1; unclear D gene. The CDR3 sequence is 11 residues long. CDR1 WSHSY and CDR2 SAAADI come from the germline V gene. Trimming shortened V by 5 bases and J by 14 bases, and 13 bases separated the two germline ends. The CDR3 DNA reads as TGCGCCAGCAGTTACGACCTAGTTAAGTTCTTC. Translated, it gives CASSYDLVKFF.

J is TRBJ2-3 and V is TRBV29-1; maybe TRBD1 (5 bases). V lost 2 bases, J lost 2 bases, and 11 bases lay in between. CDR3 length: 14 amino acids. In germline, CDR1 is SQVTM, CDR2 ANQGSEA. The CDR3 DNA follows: TGCAGCGTTGAACGGCCAGGGATCACAGATACGCAGTATTTT. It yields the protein CSVERPGITDTQYF.

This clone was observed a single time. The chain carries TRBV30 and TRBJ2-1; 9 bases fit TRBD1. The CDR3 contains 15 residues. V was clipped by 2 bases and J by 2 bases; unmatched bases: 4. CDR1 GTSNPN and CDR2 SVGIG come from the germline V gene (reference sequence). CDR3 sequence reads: CAWSSDRGAYNEQFF. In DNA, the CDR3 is TGTGCCTGGAGTTCCGACAGGGGGGCCTACAATGAGCAGTTCTTC.

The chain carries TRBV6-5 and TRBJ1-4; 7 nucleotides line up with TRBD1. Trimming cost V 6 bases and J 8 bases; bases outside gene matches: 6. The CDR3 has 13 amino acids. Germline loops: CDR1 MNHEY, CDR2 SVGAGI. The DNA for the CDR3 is TGTGCCAGCAGCAGACAGGGTTTGGAAAAACTGTTTTTT. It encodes CASSRQGLEKLFF.

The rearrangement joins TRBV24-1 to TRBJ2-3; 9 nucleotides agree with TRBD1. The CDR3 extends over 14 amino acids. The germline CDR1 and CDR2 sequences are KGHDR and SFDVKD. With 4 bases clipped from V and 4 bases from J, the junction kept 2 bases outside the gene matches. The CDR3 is CATSETGGADTQYF. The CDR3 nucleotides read TGTGCCACCAGTGAGACAGGGGGTGCAGATACGCAGTATTTT.

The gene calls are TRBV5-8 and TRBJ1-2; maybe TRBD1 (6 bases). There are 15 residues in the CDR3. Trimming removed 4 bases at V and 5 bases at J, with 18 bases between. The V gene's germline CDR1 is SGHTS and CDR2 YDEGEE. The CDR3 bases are TGTGCCAGCAGCCTCGGCGGGGGGCTTTCGTATGGCTACACCTTC. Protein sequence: CASSLGGGLSYGYTF.

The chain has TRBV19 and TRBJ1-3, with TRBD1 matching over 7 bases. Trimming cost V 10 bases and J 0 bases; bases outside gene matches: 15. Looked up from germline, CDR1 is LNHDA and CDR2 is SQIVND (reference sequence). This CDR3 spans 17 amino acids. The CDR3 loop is CATRTGGRLDSGNTIYF. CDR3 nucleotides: TGTGCCACCAGGACAGGAGGTCGTCTGGACTCTGGAAACACCATATATTTT.

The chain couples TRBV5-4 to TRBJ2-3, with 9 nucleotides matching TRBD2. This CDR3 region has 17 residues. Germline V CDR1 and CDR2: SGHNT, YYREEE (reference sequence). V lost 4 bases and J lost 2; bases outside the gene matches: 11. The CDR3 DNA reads TGTGCCAGCAGCGGGGGTGCGGGAGGGCCCTACACAGATACGCAGTATTTT. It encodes CASSGGAGGPYTDTQYF.

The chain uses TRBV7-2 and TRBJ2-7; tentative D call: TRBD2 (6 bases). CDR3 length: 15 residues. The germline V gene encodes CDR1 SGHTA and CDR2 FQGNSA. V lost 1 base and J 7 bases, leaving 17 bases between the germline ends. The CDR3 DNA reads TGTGCCAGCAGCTTAGACTTCGGGGGAGTTAGTGAGCAGTACTTC. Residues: CASSLDFGGVSEQYF. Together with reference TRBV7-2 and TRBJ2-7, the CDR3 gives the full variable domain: GAGVSQSPSNKVTEKGKDVELRCDPISGHTALYWYRQSLGQGLEFLIYFQGNSAPDKSGLPSDRFSAERTGGSVSTLTIQRTQQEDSAVYLCASSLDFGGVSEQYFGPGTRLTVT.

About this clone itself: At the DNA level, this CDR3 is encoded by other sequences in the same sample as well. The CDR3 reads CASSPRQGYEQYF. CDR3 coding DNA: TGTGCCAGCAGTCCAAGACAGGGGTACGAGCAGTACTTC. The chain carries TRBV27 and TRBJ2-7, with TRBD1 matching 8 bases. This CDR3 contains 13 residues. The V segment lost 5 bases and the J segment 4 bases; nucleotides outside the gene matches: 4. The germline CDR1 and CDR2 sequences are MNHEY and SMNVEV (reference sequence).

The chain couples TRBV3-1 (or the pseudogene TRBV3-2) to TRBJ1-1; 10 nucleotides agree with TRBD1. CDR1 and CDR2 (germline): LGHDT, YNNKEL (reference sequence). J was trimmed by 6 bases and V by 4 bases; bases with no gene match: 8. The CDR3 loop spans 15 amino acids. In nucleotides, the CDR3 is TGTGCCAGCAGCCCCGAAGACAGGGGGCGGGCTGAAGCTTTCTTT. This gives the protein CASSPEDRGRAEAFF.

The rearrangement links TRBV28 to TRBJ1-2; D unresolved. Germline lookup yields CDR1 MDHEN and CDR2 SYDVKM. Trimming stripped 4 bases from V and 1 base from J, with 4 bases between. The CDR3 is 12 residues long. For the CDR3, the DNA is TGTGCCAGCAGTTCCAGTAACTATGGCTACACCTTC. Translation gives CASSSSNYGYTF.

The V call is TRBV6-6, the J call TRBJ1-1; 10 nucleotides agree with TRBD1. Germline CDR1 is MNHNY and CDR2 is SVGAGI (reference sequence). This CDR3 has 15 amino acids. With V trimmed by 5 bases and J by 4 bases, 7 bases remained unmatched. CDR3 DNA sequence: TGTGCCAGCAGTCCCCGGACAGGGGGGGGCACTGAAGCTTTCTTT. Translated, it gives CASSPRTGGGTEAFF.

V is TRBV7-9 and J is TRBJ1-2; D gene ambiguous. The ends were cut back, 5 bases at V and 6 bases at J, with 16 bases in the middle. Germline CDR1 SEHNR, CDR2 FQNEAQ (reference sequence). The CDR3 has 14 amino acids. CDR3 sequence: CASSTSTGWDGYTF. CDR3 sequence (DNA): TGTGCCAGCAGCACCTCGACCGGGTGGGATGGCTACACCTTC.

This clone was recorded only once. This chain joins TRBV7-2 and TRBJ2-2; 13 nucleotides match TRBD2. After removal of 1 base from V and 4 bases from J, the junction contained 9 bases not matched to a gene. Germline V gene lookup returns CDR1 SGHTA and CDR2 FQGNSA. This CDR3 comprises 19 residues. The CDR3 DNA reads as TGTGCCAGCAGCTTAGATCCGACTAGCGGGAGGTACTTCACCGGGGAGCTGTTTTTT. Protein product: CASSLDPTSGRYFTGELFF.

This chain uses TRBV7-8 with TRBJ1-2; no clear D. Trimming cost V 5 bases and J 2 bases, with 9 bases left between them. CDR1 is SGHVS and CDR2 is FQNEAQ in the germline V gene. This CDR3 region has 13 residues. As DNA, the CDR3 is TGTGCCAGCAGCCTAATCAGGAACTATGGCTACACCTTC. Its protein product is CASSLIRNYGYTF.

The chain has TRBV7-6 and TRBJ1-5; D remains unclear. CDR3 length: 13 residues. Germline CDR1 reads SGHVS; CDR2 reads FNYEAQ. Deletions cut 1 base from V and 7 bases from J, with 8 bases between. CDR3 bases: TGTGCCAGCAGCTTAGATGCCTACCAGCCCCAGCATTTT. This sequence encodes CASSLDAYQPQHF.

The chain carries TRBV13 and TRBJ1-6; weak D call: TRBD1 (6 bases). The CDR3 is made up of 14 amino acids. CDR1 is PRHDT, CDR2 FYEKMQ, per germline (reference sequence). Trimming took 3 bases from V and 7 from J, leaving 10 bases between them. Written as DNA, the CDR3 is TGTGCCAGCAGCTTCCGGGACATCAATTCACCCCTCCACTTT. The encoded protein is CASSFRDINSPLHF.

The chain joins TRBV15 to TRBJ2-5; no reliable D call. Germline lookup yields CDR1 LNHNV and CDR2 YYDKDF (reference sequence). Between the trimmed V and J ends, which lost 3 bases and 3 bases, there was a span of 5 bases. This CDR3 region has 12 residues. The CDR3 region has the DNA TGTGCCACCAGCAGCCATGAAGAGACCCAGTACTTC. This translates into CATSSHEETQYF.

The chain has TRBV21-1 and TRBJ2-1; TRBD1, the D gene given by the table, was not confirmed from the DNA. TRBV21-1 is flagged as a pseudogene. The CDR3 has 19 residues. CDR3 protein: CASTPRTGTRRGSYNEQFF. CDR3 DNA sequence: TGTGCCAGCACCCCCAGGACAGGGACCCGACGAGGCTCCTACAATGAGCAGTTCTTC.

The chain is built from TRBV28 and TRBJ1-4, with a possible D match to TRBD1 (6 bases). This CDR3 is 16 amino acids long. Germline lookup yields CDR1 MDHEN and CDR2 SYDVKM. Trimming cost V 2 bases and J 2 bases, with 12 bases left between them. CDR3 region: CASSLQSQGTNEKLFF. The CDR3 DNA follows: TGTGCCAGCAGTTTACAAAGTCAGGGGACTAATGAAAAACTGTTTTTT.